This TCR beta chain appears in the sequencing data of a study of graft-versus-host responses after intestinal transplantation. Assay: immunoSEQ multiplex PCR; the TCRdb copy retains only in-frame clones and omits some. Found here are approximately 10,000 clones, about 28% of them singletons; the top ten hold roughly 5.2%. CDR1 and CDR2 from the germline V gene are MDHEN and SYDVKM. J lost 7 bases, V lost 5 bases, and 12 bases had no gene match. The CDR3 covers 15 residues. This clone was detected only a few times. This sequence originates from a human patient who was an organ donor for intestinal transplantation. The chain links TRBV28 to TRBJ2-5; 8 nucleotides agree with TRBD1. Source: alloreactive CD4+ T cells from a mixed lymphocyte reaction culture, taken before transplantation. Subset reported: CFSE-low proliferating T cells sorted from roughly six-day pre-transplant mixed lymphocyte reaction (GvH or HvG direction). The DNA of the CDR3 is TGTGCCAGCAGTCGAAGACAGGGGAATGGAGGGACCCAGTACTTC. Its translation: CASSRRQGNGGTQYF. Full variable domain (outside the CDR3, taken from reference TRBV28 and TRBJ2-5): DVKVTQSSRYLVKRTGEKVFLECVQDMDHENMFWYRQDPGLGLRLIYFSYDVKMKEKGDIPEGYSVSREKKERFSLILESASTNQTSMYLCASSRRQGNGGTQYFGPGTRLLVL.